These 27 T cell receptor beta chains originate from one sample sequenced in a study of T cell clusters in autoimmune cytopenias. Each sample's input was 200 to 300 ng genomic DNA, some 40,000 genome equivalents. TRB was amplified by touch-down multiplex PCR, primer pools A and B combined. Following a re-call of the multiplex PCR reads, TCRdb has one entry per CDR3 protein and lacks DNA. The specimen's table records some 11,000 distinct CDR3 sequences. Sequencing was done on a sample of peripheral blood. The receptors here all came from a human donor with an autoimmune cytopenia or autoimmune hepatitis (not recorded which).

The rearrangement joins TRBV19 to TRBJ1-2; TCRdb picks TRBD1, but there is no DNA to check that call. Germline CDR1 LNHDA, CDR2 SQIVND (reference sequence). The CDR3 loop spans 16 amino acids. The CDR3 reads CASSIRRDREDYGYTF.

The J gene is TRBJ1-2, the V gene TRBV30. This CDR3 has 14 amino acids. Per the germline V gene, CDR1 is GTSNPN and CDR2 is SVGIG (reference sequence). CDR3 in amino acids: CAWSAPGANYGYTF.

The V call is TRBV6-4, the J call TRBJ2-3; lacking DNA, the TRBD2 call made by TCRdb goes unchecked. CDR1 MRHNA and CDR2 SNTAGT come from the germline V gene. The length of the CDR3 is 15 residues. The CDR3 reads CASSASGTSTDTQYF.

This clonotype registers medium-sized by frequency. The chain uses TRBV19 and TRBJ2-6; TCRdb names TRBD1, which stays unverified in the absence of DNA. CDR3 size: 15 residues. Germline lookup yields CDR1 LNHDA and CDR2 SQIVND (reference sequence). This CDR3 reads CASSPGTSGANVLTF.

The rearrangement joins TRBV5-4 to TRBJ2-5; the TRBD2 assignment by TCRdb is unverifiable without DNA. Germline V gives CDR1 SGHNT, CDR2 YYREEE (reference sequence). The CDR3 consists of 15 residues. CDR3 amino acids: CASSEPAGGRETQYF.

Judged by frequency, this clonotype is large (0.1 to 1%). The rearrangement uses TRBV6-5 and TRBJ2-1; the TCRdb D gene call, TRBD2, has no DNA to confirm it. This CDR3 comprises 12 residues. Germline V CDR1 and CDR2: MNHEY, SVGAGI. CDR3 protein: CASKGIANEQFF.

The chain links TRBV30 to TRBJ1-2; the D call from TCRdb, TRBD1, cannot be confirmed without DNA. The CDR3 has 13 residues. In germline, CDR1 is GTSNPN, CDR2 SVGIG (reference sequence). The CDR3 region is CAWSLTEHYGYTF. Complete variable domain (other parts from reference TRBV30 and TRBJ1-2): SQTIHQWPATLVQPVGSPLSLECTVEGTSNPNLYWYRQAAGRGLQLLFYSVGIGQISSEVPQNLSASRPQDRQFILSSKKLLLSDSGFYLCAWSLTEHYGYTFGSGTRLTVV.

The rearrangement links TRBV30 to TRBJ2-7. The CDR3 sequence is 12 residues long. CDR1 and CDR2 (germline): GTSNPN, SVGIG (reference sequence). Here the CDR3 reads CAWNRQPYEQYF.

According to its frequency, this clonotype is medium-sized. The chain has TRBV19 and TRBJ2-5; TCRdb's D gene call, TRBD1, goes unchecked for lack of DNA. The CDR3 has 18 residues. Germline CDR1 reads LNHDA; CDR2 reads SQIVND (reference sequence). The CDR3 region is CASSRENIRVMPDETQYF.

The chain has TRBV27 and TRBJ2-7; the TCRdb call, TRBD1, lacks DNA for checking. Germline V gene data show CDR1 as MNHEY and CDR2 as SMNVEV (reference sequence). The CDR3 extends over 17 amino acids. CDR3: CASSYFPPGTGAYEQYF.

The chain links TRBV5-5 to TRBJ1-1; without DNA, the TCRdb call of TRBD1 cannot be checked. There are 13 residues in the CDR3. Germline V gene data show CDR1 as SGHKS and CDR2 as YYEKEE (reference sequence). This chain's CDR3 is CASSPPGGTVAFF.

V is TRBV24-1 and J is TRBJ2-7; there is no DNA to check the TCRdb D call of TRBD2. Germline-derived CDR1 and CDR2 are KGHDR and SFDVKD. The CDR3 loop spans 15 amino acids. The CDR3 sequence: CATSDGLAGVGEQYF.

The V call is TRBV6-2 or TRBV6-3, the J call TRBJ2-3; absent DNA, TCRdb's TRBD2 call cannot be checked. The germline V gene encodes CDR1 MNHEY and CDR2 SVGEGT. The CDR3 runs to 18 residues. Here the CDR3 reads CASSYSRVRRGATDTQYF.

The chain is built from TRBV6-1 and TRBJ1-1. Germline assignment: CDR1 MNHNS and CDR2 SASEGT. This CDR3 has 13 residues. CDR3 protein: CASSDPQPFEAFF.

The genes are TRBV6-5 and TRBJ2-1; TCRdb lists TRBD2, though no DNA is available to test this call. The length of the CDR3 is 16 residues. The germline gives CDR1 MNHEY, CDR2 SVGAGI. CDR3 residues: CASSFMGRGSRNEQFF.

The V call is TRBV19, the J call TRBJ1-1; no DNA is available, so the TRBD1 call from TCRdb remains unchecked. This CDR3 has 14 residues. Germline V gene lookup returns CDR1 LNHDA and CDR2 SQIVND (reference sequence). The CDR3 reads CASSIVPGDSEAFF.

V usage is TRBV27 and J usage is TRBJ2-3. The germline CDR1 and CDR2 sequences are MNHEY and SMNVEV (reference sequence). The CDR3 length is 13 residues. This chain's CDR3 is CASSRINTDTQYF.

The genes are TRBV5-6 and TRBJ1-1. CDR1 SGHDT and CDR2 YYEEEE come from the germline V gene. The CDR3 consists of 14 residues. CDR3 region: CASSFWGLRTEAFF.

The chain couples TRBV27 to TRBJ2-1; TCRdb calls TRBD1, which cannot be checked without DNA. CDR3 length equals 17 residues. In germline, CDR1 is MNHEY, CDR2 SMNVEV (reference sequence). The CDR3 sequence is CASSSSGTGGSYNEQFF.

The genes are TRBV5-4 and TRBJ2-5; TCRdb gives TRBD2 as the D gene, but with no DNA this cannot be confirmed. The CDR3 contains 17 residues. The germline CDR1 and CDR2 sequences are SGHNT and YYREEE (reference sequence). CDR3 sequence reads: CASSLAGTSGGQETQYF.

The chain joins TRBV7-6 to TRBJ2-1; TCRdb indicates TRBD1, and absent DNA this call remains unverified. The CDR3 sequence is 15 residues long. From germline, CDR1 is SGHVS and CDR2 FNYEAQ. CDR3 amino acids: CASSLAGTGPNEQFF.

The chain uses TRBV24-1 and TRBJ2-1; TCRdb names TRBD2, which stays unverified in the absence of DNA. The V gene's germline CDR1 is KGHDR and CDR2 SFDVKD. The CDR3 is made up of 17 amino acids. The CDR3 region is CATSDLRSGRAPNEQFF.

The chain combines TRBV27 with TRBJ2-1. Germline V gene sequence: CDR1 MNHEY, CDR2 SMNVEV (reference sequence). The CDR3 runs to 12 residues. CDR3 region: CASSLGIREQFF.

The CDR3 sequence: CAISNPGQYGYTF. The V and J genes are TRBV6-5 and TRBJ1-2; TCRdb's D call of TRBD1 is untestable without DNA. Germline V gene lookup returns CDR1 MNHEY and CDR2 SVGAGI. The CDR3 has 13 residues.

The chain recombines TRBV12-3 or TRBV12-4 with TRBJ2-1; TCRdb outputs TRBD1, but without DNA this stays unchecked. The CDR3 covers 12 residues. The CDR3 reads CASGRQASEQFF.

The rearrangement links TRBV19 to TRBJ1-1; the D gene TCRdb calls, TRBD1, cannot be checked with no DNA. The CDR3 is 13 amino acids. The germline gives CDR1 LNHDA, CDR2 SQIVND (reference sequence). CDR3 loop: CASSPGQGDEAFF. The full variable domain, with the rest looked up from reference TRBV19 and TRBJ1-1, is DGGITQSPKYLFRKEGQNVTLSCEQNLNHDAMYWYRQDPGQGLRLIYYSQIVNDFQKGDIAEGYSVSREKKESFPLTVTSAQKNPTAFYLCASSPGQGDEAFFGQGTRLTVV.

V and J are TRBV7-3 and TRBJ2-1; TCRdb picks TRBD1, but there is no DNA to check that call. Germline V lookup: CDR1 SGHTA, CDR2 FQGTGA. The CDR3 is made up of 13 amino acids. The CDR3 sequence: CASSWDRGNEQFF.